This TCR beta chain was documented in a study of neurological immune-mediated disorders. By 5'RACE with 10-nucleotide random UMIs, the cDNA was made. TCRdb called the 5' RACE reads again in MiXCR, with one record for every CDR3 protein. The sample contains about 40,000 distinct CDR3 sequences, roughly 2.5% of which appear only once. The study, taken as a whole, reports: Expansion of TCR clones was greatest in HTLV-1-associated myelopathy and smallest in multiple sclerosis, where it fell below that of healthy controls. The multiple sclerosis repertoire cluster had no clinical or MRI feature associated with it.

Trimming pared 8 bases from V and 0 bases from J, leaving 8 bases between. Germline V CDR1 and CDR2: ENHRY, SYGVKD. The CDR3 is made up of 13 amino acids. This clonotype was recorded at least ten times. Antigen specificity is unknown. The chain couples TRBV10-3 to TRBJ2-1; perhaps TRBD2 as D (5 bases). The source material was PBMCs. The sequence derives from a middle-aged man with multiple sclerosis. CDR3 in amino acids: CAIGGRSYNEQFF. CDR3 DNA sequence: TGTGCCATCGGAGGCCGCTCCTACAATGAGCAGTTCTTC.